Below are 9 T cell receptor beta chains sequenced from a single sample in a study of graft-versus-host responses after intestinal transplantation. The antigens these receptors bind are not known. The data were produced by immunoSEQ multiplex PCR, yet TCRdb's version contains in-frame clones alone and is incomplete. This table has about 59,000 clones, 90% to 95% appearing once. This specimen was unstimulated CD4+ T cells sorted from spleen or lymph node cells, taken before transplant. The receptors derive from a human donor who was the organ donor for an intestinal transplant.

The gene calls are TRBV20-1 and TRBJ2-7; D is uncertain. The germline V gene encodes CDR1 DFQATT and CDR2 SNEGSKA (reference sequence). V lost 4 bases to trimming and J lost 8 bases, with 3 bases between them. This CDR3 is built from 8 residues. The CDR3 DNA sequence: TGCAGTGCTACCAAGCAGTACTTC. It yields the protein CSATKQYF.

V usage is TRBV7-2 and J usage is TRBJ1-3, with D possibly matching TRBD1 (6 bases). Per the germline V gene, CDR1 is SGHTA and CDR2 is FQGNSA. Between the trimmed V and J ends, which lost 0 bases and 0 bases, there was a span of 15 bases. CDR3 length equals 18 residues. In DNA, the CDR3 is TGTGCCAGCAGCTTAGCGGGGCAGGGGTGGATCTCTGGAAACACCATATATTTT. Residues: CASSLAGQGWISGNTIYF.

V usage is TRBV19 and J usage is TRBJ2-3; the match to TRBD1 covers 11 bases. Germline loops: CDR1 LNHDA, CDR2 SQIVND (reference sequence). V trimming: 5 bases; J trimming: 0 bases; junction bases outside the gene matches: 10. The CDR3 loop spans 18 amino acids. The CDR3 bases are TGTGCCAGTAGTCGTCGGACAGGGGGCTCTTCTAGCACAGATACGCAGTATTTT. The encoded protein is CASSRRTGGSSSTDTQYF.

The chain couples TRBV4-3 to TRBJ2-2; no definite D call. The CDR3 length is 14 residues. V was shortened by 6 bases and J by 3 bases, with 11 bases between the two germline ends. Germline CDR1 LGHNA, CDR2 YSLEER. The CDR3 bases are TGCGCCAGCAGTAAGAACACCGACACCGGGGAGCTGTTTTTT. This codes for CASSKNTDTGELFF.

This chain links TRBV5-4 with TRBJ2-5; TRBD1 matches at 12 bases. The J call is doubtful: the DNA matches TRBJ2-7 better. Germline V CDR1 and CDR2: SGHNT, YYREEE (reference sequence). This CDR3 is built from 13 residues. The CDR3 loop is CASSGDRGREQYF. The CDR3 coding sequence is TGTGCCAGCAGCGGGGACAGGGGGCGCGAGCAGTACTTC.

The V call is TRBV5-1, the J call TRBJ2-7, with 10 bases lining up with TRBD1. V was pared by 3 bases and J by 2 bases, with 5 bases of the junction left unmatched. The germline gives CDR1 SGHRS, CDR2 YFSETQ. The CDR3 sequence is 15 residues long. The CDR3 sequence is CASSSGQGLTYEQYF. The CDR3 DNA reads as TGCGCCAGCAGCTCGGGACAGGGGCTTACCTACGAGCAGTACTTC.

The chain couples TRBV5-6 to TRBJ2-2; the D gene is possibly TRBD1 (6 bases). Between the trimmed V and J ends, which lost 2 bases and 6 bases, there was a span of 17 bases. Per the germline V gene, CDR1 is SGHDT and CDR2 is YYEEEE. This CDR3 comprises 16 residues. In DNA, the CDR3 is TGTGCCAGCAGCTTTACGCTGGGGGCACAGGCCGGGGAGCTGTTTTTT. Amino acids: CASSFTLGAQAGELFF.

This chain joins TRBV6-5 and TRBJ1-2, with D possibly TRBD1 on 6 matching bases. The ends were cut back, 10 bases at V and 8 bases at J, with 20 bases in the middle. The CDR3 loop spans 13 amino acids. Per the germline V gene, CDR1 is MNHEY and CDR2 is SVGAGI. CDR3 coding DNA: TGTGCCACCTTGCGTGGGGGGGCGGGCGGCTACACCTTC. Its protein is CATLRGGAGGYTF.

This chain uses TRBV5-6 with TRBJ2-3; D is uncertain. Germline V gives CDR1 SGHDT, CDR2 YYEEEE. The CDR3 is made up of 15 amino acids. Trimming cost V 1 base and J 5 bases, with 14 bases left between them. The CDR3 reads CASSLHRRFGDTQYF. CDR3 sequence (DNA): TGTGCCAGCAGCTTGCACAGAAGGTTCGGAGATACGCAGTATTTT.